Sequencing of this T cell receptor (beta chain) was carried out in a study of CD8+ T cells in alopecia areata. Study results and caveats: Lesional scalp, notably in alopecia totalis/universalis, had clonality above that of normal scalp.

Researchers sorted pooled cutaneous lymph node cells on the basis of CD4, CD8alpha, NKG2D, NKG2ACE and other markers. RNA was isolated and reverse transcribed to cDNA, the sequencing template. Sequenced by immunoSEQ multiplex PCR; TCRdb stores in-frame clones only, minus some. The record shows over 250,000 clones for this sample, with no singletons present. This clone was seen only a few times. Its antigen is unknown. Any gene name here is a mouse gene name. The CDR3 end is not reached by the read, which stops 4 residues before it; the germline J gene fills it in. CDR3 length: 15 amino acids. Germline-derived CDR1 and CDR2 are FNHDT and SITEND (reference sequence). V dropped 3 bases and J dropped 1; count of bases not matched to a gene: 2.

The sequencing sample was made of CD4+ T cells sorted from a lymph node. The sequence was collected from a C3H/HeJ mouse with alopecia areata. For this mouse line, the MHC haplotype is H2-k. The gene calls are TRBV19 and TRBJ2-1; 9 bases align to TRBD1. The DNA read from the CDR3 is TGTGCCAGCAGTAGGGGGACAGGGAACTATGCT. Its protein product is CASSRGTGNYA. The full CDR3 protein is CASSRGTGNYAEQFF.